This T cell receptor beta chain was recovered during a study of T cell responses to AZD1222 COVID-19 vaccine. Study details: Second-dose intervals near 4 or 12 weeks were combined. Study-wide results and limits: After two AZD1222 doses, spike-specific TCR breadth and depth rose versus day 0.

Libraries were prepared by immunoSEQ multiplex PCR; TCRdb keeps only in-frame clonotypes and omits some of them. Of under 110,000 clones listed, roughly 87% are singletons. This clone was counted once. Its specificity is not known. The sequence was obtained from an adult in good health. The material was peripheral blood, obtained on day 0 of AZD1222 vaccination.

DNA for the CDR3: TGTGCCAGCAGTCAAGGGGCCAACGTCCTGACTTTC. This encodes CASSQGANVLTF. The genes are TRBV27 and TRBJ2-6; D call uncertain. V lost 5 bases and J lost 4, with 3 bases in between. The CDR3 sequence is 12 residues long. The germline V gene has CDR1 MNHEY and CDR2 SMNVEV (reference sequence).